This T cell receptor (beta chain) was sequenced for a study of blood T cells in healthy people across ages (dated by TCRdb to about 2015). With respect to the entire study: In model experiments, template switching captured about one uniquely barcoded TCR beta cDNA molecule for every two T cells. Using deep sequencing normalized with unique cDNA molecular identifiers, the study measured how TCR beta repertoire diversity changes with age. Donors were grouped into four age groups: young (average roughly 15 years), middle-aged (approximately 41), aged (around 60) and long-lived (just over 80). To avoid experimental bias, donors of different ages were spread randomly across the sequencing lanes. Using the same blood draw, the study looked at two additional independent replicas of 1 million unique cDNA reads for two donors, one aged 18 to 30 and the other aged 80 or older. Results the study describes overall, beyond this receptor: Observed TCR beta diversity per million T cells fell roughly linearly with age, and a significant reduction was already apparent by age about 38. Compared with the aged group, the long-lived group had more naive CD4+ T cells, fewer expanded clones and increased TCR diversity, suggesting age selection. Donor CMV infection status was unknown, potentially confounding age-related changes in expanded clonotypes. Bulk unsorted PBMC profiling prevented conclusive comparison of naive and antigen-experienced compartments. Observed TCR beta diversity correlated strongly with the percentage of naive T cells measured by flow cytometry. Estimates of total diversity based on one million sequenced T cells were regarded as lower bounds and as underestimates.

The donors were some 39 Caucasian individuals from Russia, aged 6 to 90 years, who were systemically healthy. Approximately 9.7 milliliters of peripheral blood were drawn from each donor into EDTA-treated Vacutainer tubes. Ficoll-Paque density-gradient centrifugation was used to isolate PBMCs, with at least 6 million obtained per sample. Total RNA was extracted from PBMCs with Trizol reagent, with at least 5 micrograms obtained per sample. Naive CD45RAhigh/CD27high T cell percentages were measured by flow cytometry on a PBMC aliquot from every donor. V was cut back by 0 bases and J by 2 bases, leaving a gap of 7 bases between them. CDR1 SNHLY and CDR2 FYNNEI were looked up in the germline V gene. Including cysteine and phenylalanine, the CDR3 has 14 amino acids. CDR3 DNA only is kept here, 42 bases in frame from base 1. The library was made by 5' RACE. Sequencing relied on an Illumina HiSeq 2500. A second PCR of roughly 6 to 11 cycles was performed with a sample-barcoded 5' primer and a J-beta primer mix. A template-switch 5' adaptor carrying 12 random nucleotides introduced a unique molecular identifier onto each TCR beta cDNA molecule. At least 2.5 million CDR3-containing paired-end reads were obtained from each sample. All of the RNA was converted into first-strand cDNA using the Mint cDNA synthesis kit, with a TRBC-specific oligonucleotide serving as the primer. After uracil-DNA glycosylase treatment, a first 18-cycle PCR used universal primers M1SS and BC2_uni_R on all cDNA. For the original study's pipeline: Each sample was normalized by randomly selecting 1 million high-quality reads, each carrying a distinct molecular identifier. Instead of being binned into consensus sequences, reads that shared molecular identifiers were thrown out. MiTCR, with a Q25 quality threshold and the strictest error-elimination algorithm, was used for CDR3 identification, clonotype clustering and error correction. A nonparametric unseen species model with Euler transformation was used to estimate lower-bound total TCR beta diversity. TCRdb applied fastp at Q25 and MiXCR to the public reads, then kept only in-frame beta chains. Rows with a matching CDR3 protein are joined into one entry that keeps the most common DNA and genes. The V and J calls, along with clone size, are taken from TCRdb and not from the paper's own processing. The sample yields 650,000 to 700,000 distinct CDR3 sequences; over 40% were counted once. Clones ranked in the top ten supply about 13% of the sample.

Remarks on this clonotype: Its antigen is not yet known. Base qualities are not at hand, and no much larger clone is one base apart.

The sequence joins TRBV2 to TRBJ2-5; no D gene can be assigned with confidence. The specimen sequenced was blood. The sequence derives from a woman of 80 years or more in good health. The nucleotide sequence reads TGTGCCAGCAGTGAAGCCGGGCTACAAGAGACCCAGTACTTC. Its amino acids are CASSEAGLQETQYF.